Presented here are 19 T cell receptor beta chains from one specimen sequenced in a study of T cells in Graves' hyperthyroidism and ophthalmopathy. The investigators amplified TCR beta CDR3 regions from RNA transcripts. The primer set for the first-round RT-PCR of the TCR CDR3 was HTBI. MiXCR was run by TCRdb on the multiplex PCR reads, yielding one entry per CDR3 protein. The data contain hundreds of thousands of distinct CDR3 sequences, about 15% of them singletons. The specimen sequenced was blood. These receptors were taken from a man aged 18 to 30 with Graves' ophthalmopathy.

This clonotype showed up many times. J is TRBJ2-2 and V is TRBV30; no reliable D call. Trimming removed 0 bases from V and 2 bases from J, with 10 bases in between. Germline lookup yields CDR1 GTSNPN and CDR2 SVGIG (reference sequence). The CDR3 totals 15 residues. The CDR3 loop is CAWSVLRLNTGELFF. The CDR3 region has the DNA TGTGCCTGGAGTGTATTGCGGCTAAACACCGGGGAGCTGTTTTTT.

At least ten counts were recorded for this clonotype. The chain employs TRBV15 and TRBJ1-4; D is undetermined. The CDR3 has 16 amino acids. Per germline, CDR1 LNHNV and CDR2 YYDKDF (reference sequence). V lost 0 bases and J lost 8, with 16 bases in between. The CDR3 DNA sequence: TGTGCCACCAGCAGAGAGCTACACCGTCGAGGCGAAAAACTGTTTTTT. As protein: CATSRELHRRGEKLFF. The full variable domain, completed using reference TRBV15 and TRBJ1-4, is DAMVIQNPRYQVTQFGKPVTLSCSQTLNHNVMYWYQQKSSQAPKLLFHYYDKDFNNEADTPDNFQSRRPNTSFCFLDIRSPGLGDTAMYLCATSRELHRRGEKLFFGSGTQLSVL.

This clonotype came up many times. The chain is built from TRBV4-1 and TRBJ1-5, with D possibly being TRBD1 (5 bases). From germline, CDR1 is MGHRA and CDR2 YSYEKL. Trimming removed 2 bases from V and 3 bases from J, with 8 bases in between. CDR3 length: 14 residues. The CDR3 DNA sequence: TGCGCCAGCAGCCAACGACAGTTCAATCAGCCCCAGCATTTT. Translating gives CASSQRQFNQPQHF.

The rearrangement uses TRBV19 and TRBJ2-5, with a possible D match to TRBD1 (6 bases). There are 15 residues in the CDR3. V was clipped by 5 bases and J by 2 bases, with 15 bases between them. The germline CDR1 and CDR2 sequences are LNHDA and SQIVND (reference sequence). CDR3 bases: TGTGCCAGTAGTTCTCAAGGGGGTTGGCAAGAGACCCAGTACTTC. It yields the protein CASSSQGGWQETQYF.

This CDR3 is CSARESGNTEAFF. The CDR3 bases are TGCAGTGCTAGAGAGTCCGGGAACACTGAAGCTTTCTTT. The chain employs TRBV20-1 and TRBJ1-1; unclear D gene. This CDR3 comprises 13 residues. Between the trimmed V and J ends, which lost 0 bases and 1 base, there was a span of 6 bases. Germline loops: CDR1 DFQATT, CDR2 SNEGSKA (reference sequence).

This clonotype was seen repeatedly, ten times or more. For the CDR3, the DNA is TGTGCCAGCAGCGCCTTATGGGAGACCCAGTACTTC. Translated: CASSALWETQYF. This sequence joins TRBV7-6 and TRBJ2-5; D is uncertain. V was cut by 5 bases and J by 5 bases, with 9 bases left in between. Germline CDR1 SGHVS, CDR2 FNYEAQ. The CDR3 length is 12 residues. Variable domain in full (rest from reference TRBV7-6 and TRBJ2-5): GAGVSQSPRYKVTKRGQDVALRCDPISGHVSLYWYRQALGQGPEFLTYFNYEAQQDKSGLPNDRFSAERPEGSISTLTIQRTEQRDSAMYRCASSALWETQYFGPGTRLLVL.

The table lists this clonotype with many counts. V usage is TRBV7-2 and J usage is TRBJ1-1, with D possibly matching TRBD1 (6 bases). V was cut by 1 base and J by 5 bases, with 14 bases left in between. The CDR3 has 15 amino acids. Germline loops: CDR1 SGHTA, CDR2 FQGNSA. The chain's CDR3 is CASSLVVGARTEAFF. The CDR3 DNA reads TGTGCCAGCAGCTTAGTGGTGGGGGCGCGTACTGAAGCTTTCTTT.

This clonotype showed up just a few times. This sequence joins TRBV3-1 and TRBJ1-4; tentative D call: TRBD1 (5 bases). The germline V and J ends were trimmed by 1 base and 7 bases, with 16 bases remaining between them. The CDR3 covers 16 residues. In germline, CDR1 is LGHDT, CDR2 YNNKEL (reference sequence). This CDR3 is CASSQGSGRDSEKLFF. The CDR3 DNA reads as TGTGCCAGCAGCCAAGGGTCTGGCAGGGACTCTGAAAAACTGTTTTTT.

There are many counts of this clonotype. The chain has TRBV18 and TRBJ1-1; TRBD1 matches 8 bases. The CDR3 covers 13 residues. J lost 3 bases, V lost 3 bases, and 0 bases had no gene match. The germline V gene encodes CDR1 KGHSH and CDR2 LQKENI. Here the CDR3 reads CASSPDRDTEAFF. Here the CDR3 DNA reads TGTGCCAGCTCACCGGACAGGGACACTGAAGCTTTCTTT.

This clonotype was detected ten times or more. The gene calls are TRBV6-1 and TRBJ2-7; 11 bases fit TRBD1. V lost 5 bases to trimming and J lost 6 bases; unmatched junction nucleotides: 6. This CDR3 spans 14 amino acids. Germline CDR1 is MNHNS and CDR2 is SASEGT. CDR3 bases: TGTGCCAGCAGTTTTCGGACAGGGGGCGCCGAGCAGTACTTC. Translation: CASSFRTGGAEQYF.

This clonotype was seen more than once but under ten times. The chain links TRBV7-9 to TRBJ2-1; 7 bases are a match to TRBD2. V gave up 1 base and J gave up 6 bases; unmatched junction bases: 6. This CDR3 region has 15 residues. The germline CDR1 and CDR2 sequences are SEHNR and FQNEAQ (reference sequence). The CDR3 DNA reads TGTGCCAGCAGCTTAGGCGGGAGCGTCTTCAATGAGCAGTTCTTC. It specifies CASSLGGSVFNEQFF. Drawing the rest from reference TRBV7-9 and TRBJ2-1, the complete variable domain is DTGVSQNPRHKITKRGQNVTFRCDPISEHNRLYWYRQTLGQGPEFLTYFQNEAQLEKSRLLSDRFSAERPKGSFSTLEIQRTEQGDSAMYLCASSLGGSVFNEQFFGPGTRLTVL.

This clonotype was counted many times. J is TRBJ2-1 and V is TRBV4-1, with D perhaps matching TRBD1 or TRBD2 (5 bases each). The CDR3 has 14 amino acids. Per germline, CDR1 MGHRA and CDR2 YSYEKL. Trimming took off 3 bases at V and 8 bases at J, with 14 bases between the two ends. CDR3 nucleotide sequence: TGCGCCAGCAGCCACCCGGGGCTGGGGGATGAGCAGTTCTTC. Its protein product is CASSHPGLGDEQFF.

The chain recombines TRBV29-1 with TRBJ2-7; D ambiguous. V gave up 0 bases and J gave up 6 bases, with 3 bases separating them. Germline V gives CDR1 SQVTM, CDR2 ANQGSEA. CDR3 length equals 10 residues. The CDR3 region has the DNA TGCAGCGTTGAAGAAAGCGAGCAGTACTTC. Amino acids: CSVEESEQYF.

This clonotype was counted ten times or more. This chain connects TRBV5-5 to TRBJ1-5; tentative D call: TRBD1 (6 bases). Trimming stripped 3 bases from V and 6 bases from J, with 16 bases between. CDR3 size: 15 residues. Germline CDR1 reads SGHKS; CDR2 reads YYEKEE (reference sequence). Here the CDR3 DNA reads TGTGCCAGCAGCTCCCGAGGGGGGGATGGTCAGCCCCAGCATTTT. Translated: CASSSRGGDGQPQHF.

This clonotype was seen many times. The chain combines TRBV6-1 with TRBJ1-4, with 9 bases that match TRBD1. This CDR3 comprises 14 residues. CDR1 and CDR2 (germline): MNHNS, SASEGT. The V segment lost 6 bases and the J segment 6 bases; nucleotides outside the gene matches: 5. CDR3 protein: CASREGQGDEKLFF. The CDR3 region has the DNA TGTGCCAGCAGGGAGGGACAGGGAGATGAAAAACTGTTTTTT.

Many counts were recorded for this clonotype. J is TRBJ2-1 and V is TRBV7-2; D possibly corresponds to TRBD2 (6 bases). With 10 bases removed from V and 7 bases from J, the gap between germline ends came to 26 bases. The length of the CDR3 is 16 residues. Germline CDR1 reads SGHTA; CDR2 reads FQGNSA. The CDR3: CATQDPWRGEPNEQFF. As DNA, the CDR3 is TGTGCCACCCAGGATCCCTGGCGGGGAGAACCGAATGAGCAGTTCTTC. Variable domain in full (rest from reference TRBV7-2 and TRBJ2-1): GAGVSQSPSNKVTEKGKDVELRCDPISGHTALYWYRQSLGQGLEFLIYFQGNSAPDKSGLPSDRFSAERTGGSVSTLTIQRTQQEDSAVYLCATQDPWRGEPNEQFFGPGTRLTVL.

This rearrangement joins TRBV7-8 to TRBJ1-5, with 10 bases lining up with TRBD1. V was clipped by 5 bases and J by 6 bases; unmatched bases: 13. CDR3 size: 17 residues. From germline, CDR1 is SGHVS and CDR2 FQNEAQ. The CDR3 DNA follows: TGTGCCAGCAGCCTGAGTGACGACAGGGGGCTTTGTCAGCCCCAGCATTTT. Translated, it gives CASSLSDDRGLCQPQHF.

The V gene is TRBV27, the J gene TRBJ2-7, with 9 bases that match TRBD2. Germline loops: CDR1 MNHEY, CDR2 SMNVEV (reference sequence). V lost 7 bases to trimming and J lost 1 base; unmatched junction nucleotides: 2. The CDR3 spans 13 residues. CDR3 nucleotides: TGTGCCAGCACCAGCGGGGGGTCCTACGAGCAGTACTTC. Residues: CASTSGGSYEQYF.

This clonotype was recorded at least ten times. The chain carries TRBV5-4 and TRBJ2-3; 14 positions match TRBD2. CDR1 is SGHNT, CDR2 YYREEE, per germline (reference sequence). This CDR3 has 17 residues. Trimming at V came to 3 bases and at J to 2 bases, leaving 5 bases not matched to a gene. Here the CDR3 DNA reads TGTGCCAGCAGCTCGGGACTAGCGGGGGATTTCACAGATACGCAGTATTTT. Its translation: CASSSGLAGDFTDTQYF.